The clone carrying this TCR beta chain has just a few counts. Antigen: not known. The record originates from a study of vaccination effects on CD4 cells after COVID-19. Overall study findings and caveats: Clones of infection and vaccine origin contracted markedly late after vaccination.

ViraFEST expansion of antigen-specific CD4+ T cells with viral peptide pools preceded sequencing. On roughly day 10 of culture, CD4+ T cells were separated out. Participants received two doses of either the BNT162b2 or mRNA-1273 vaccine. Vaccine recipients, nucleocapsid antibody negative, had no prior SARS-CoV-2 infection. It was on days 3 and 7 that half the medium was replaced with IL-2 medium. Sequencing was performed with immunoSEQ multiplex PCR; in TCRdb, only in-frame clones are kept and a portion is missing. The sample gives about 61,000 clones, around 73% of which show up once; roughly 1.2% is in the top ten. The clonotype comes from a human donor who received a COVID-19 vaccine. The sample consisted of CD4+ T cells from PBMCs cultured with HCoV-229E spike peptides, taken after COVID-19 vaccination.

The CDR3 sequence: CASSLGTPQVETQYF. The CDR3 DNA is TGCGCCAGCAGCTTGGGGACTCCCCAGGTGGAGACCCAGTACTTC. This chain connects TRBV5-1 to TRBJ2-5; D possibly corresponds to TRBD2 (5 bases). Trimming took off 0 bases at V and 5 bases at J, with 14 bases between the two ends. The CDR3 is 15 amino acids. CDR1 is SGHRS, CDR2 YFSETQ, per germline.